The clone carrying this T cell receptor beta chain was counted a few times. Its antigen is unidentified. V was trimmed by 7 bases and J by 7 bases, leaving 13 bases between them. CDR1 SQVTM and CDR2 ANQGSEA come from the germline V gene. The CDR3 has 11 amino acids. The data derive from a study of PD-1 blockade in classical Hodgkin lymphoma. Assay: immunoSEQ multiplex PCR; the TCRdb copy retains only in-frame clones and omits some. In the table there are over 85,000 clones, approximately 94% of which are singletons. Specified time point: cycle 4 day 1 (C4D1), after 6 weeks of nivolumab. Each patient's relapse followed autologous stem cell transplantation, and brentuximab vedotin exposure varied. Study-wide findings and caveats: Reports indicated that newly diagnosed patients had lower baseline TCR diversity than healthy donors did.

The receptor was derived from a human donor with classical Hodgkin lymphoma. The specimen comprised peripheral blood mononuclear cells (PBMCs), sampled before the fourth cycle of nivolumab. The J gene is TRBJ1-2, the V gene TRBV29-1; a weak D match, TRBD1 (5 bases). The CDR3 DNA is TGCAGCGCTGGGACGAGAGCTGGCTACACCTTC. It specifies CSAGTRAGYTF.